This T cell receptor (beta chain) derives from a study of identifying expanded T cells in peripheral blood. Study-wide results and caveats: Over approximately two and four weeks, about 16.4 and 19 clones changed, versus 1.2 between replicates.

This clone occurred once. Its antigen is still unknown. After removal of 3 bases from V and 5 bases from J, the junction contained 12 bases not matched to a gene. The CDR3 runs 17 residues. In germline, CDR1 is KGHSH, CDR2 LQKENI. TCRdb's copy holds only in-frame clones and misses some; the assay was immunoSEQ multiplex PCR. The sample has 130,000 or so clones; more than 80% are singletons. The source of this sequence is a person between 18 and 70 years old in good health. The V gene is TRBV18, the J gene TRBJ2-5; 10 nucleotides agree with TRBD2. The sequenced sample was blood. The CDR3 sequence: CASSPPTSGVLGETQYF. CDR3 in DNA: TGTGCCAGCTCACCGCCTACTAGCGGGGTGCTTGGGGAGACCCAGTACTTC.